A selection of T cell receptor beta chains follows, all from one sample in a study of cytomegalovirus exposure and HLA in healthy donors. Profiling relied on immunoSEQ multiplex PCR, and the TCRdb table lists in-frame clones only, not all of them. The data show roughly 130,000 clones, with around 8.5% seen just once and 5% to 7% held by the top ten. Sequenced: PBMCs. The receptors were gathered from a middle-aged man in good health and CMV-seronegative. Both conserved end residues are part of each CDR3. D genes are given only for firm matches. Size tells how often a clone was seen (once, few, many) or the class of an expanded clone, and some rows leave it out.

V gene,J gene,clone size,D gene,CDR3 protein,CDR3 DNA
TRBV18,TRBJ1-3,-,-,CASSPITGYGNTIYF,TGTGCCAGCTCACCAATTACAGGGTATGGAAACACCATATATTTT
TRBV2,TRBJ2-5,few,-,CASRRGRETQYF,TGTGCCAGCAGGCGAGGGCGGGAGACCCAGTACTTC
TRBV7-9,TRBJ1-2,medium-sized,TRBD1,CASSITGTDYGYTF,TGTGCCAGCAGCATCACCGGGACAGATTATGGCTACACCTTC
TRBV2,TRBJ1-2,few,-,CASRQNNYGYTF,TGTGCCAGCCGACAGAATAACTATGGCTACACCTTC
TRBV6-5,TRBJ1-2,few,-,CASSYSGIQVPYGYTF,TGTGCCAGCAGTTACTCCGGAATACAGGTCCCCTATGGCTACACCTTC
TRBV6-5,TRBJ1-2,few,-,CASSYSTAYGYTF,TGTGCCAGCAGTTACTCTACAGCCTATGGCTACACCTTC
TRBV28,TRBJ1-5,few,-,CASSSGTRIGQPQHF,TGTGCCAGCAGTTCCGGGACAAGGATCGGTCAGCCCCAGCATTTT
TRBV21-1,TRBJ1-2,-,-,CASSKNRSGYGYTF,TGTGCCAGCAGCAAAAACAGATCAGGCTATGGCTACACCTTC
TRBV29-1,TRBJ1-2,few,-,CSAIDYGYTF,TGCAGCGCAATAGACTATGGCTACACCTTC
TRBV4-3,TRBJ2-3,-,TRBD2,CASSQRLAGTDTQYF,TGCGCCAGCAGCCAAAGACTAGCTGGCACAGATACGCAGTATTTT
TRBV5-1,TRBJ2-7,medium-sized,-,CASSLGRGLGEQYF,TGCGCCAGCAGCCTGGGAAGGGGTTTGGGCGAGCAGTACTTC
TRBV27,TRBJ2-7,-,-,CASRGGSYEQYF,TGTGCCAGCAGAGGAGGCTCCTACGAGCAGTACTTC
TRBV7-2,TRBJ2-3,few,TRBD2,CASSQRLAGGDTQYF,TGTGCCAGCAGCCAAAGACTAGCGGGGGGGGATACGCAGTATTTT
TRBV6-7,TRBJ1-5,once,-,CASSYSIGGNQPQHF,TGTGCCAGCAGTTACTCAATCGGGGGCAATCAGCCCCAGCATTTT
TRBV2,TRBJ2-1,few,-,CAWYSDNEQFF,TGTGCCTGGTACAGTGACAATGAGCAGTTCTTC
TRBV27,TRBJ2-3,few,TRBD2,CASSGIAGGRGTQYF,TGTGCCAGCAGCGGGATAGCGGGGGGGCGAGGTACGCAGTATTTT
TRBV27,TRBJ1-6,-,-,CASSLQQGFNSPLHF,TGTGCCAGCAGTTTACAACAGGGATTTAATTCACCCCTCCACTTT
TRBV18,TRBJ1-1,few,-,CASSLQGLEAFF,TGTGCCAGCTCACTACAGGGTTTGGAAGCTTTCTTT
TRBV27,TRBJ2-1,few,TRBD1,CASSLSWTGRNNEQFF,TGTGCCAGCAGTTTATCCTGGACAGGGAGAAACAATGAGCAGTTCTTC
TRBV25-1,TRBJ1-1,few,TRBD1,CASSDQGASANTEAFF,TGTGCCAGCAGTGATCAGGGGGCCAGTGCAAACACTGAAGCTTTCTTT
TRBV2,TRBJ1-5,-,-,CASSETARNQPQHF,TGTGCCAGCAGTGAAACAGCCAGGAATCAGCCCCAGCATTTT
TRBV11-2,TRBJ1-6,few,TRBD1,CASSSWSRTGNSPLHF,TGTGCCAGCAGCTCATGGTCGAGGACAGGCAATTCACCCCTCCACTTT
TRBV7-6,TRBJ2-5,few,TRBD2,CASSQGLAGGQETQYF,TGTGCCAGCAGCCAGGGACTAGCGGGGGGGCAAGAGACCCAGTACTTC
TRBV9,TRBJ2-2,-,-,CASSVAVPSNTGELFF,TGTGCCAGCAGCGTAGCGGTCCCCTCGAACACCGGGGAGCTGTTTTTT
TRBV13,TRBJ2-7,-,TRBD1,CASSLADRGTGYEQYF,TGTGCCAGCAGCTTAGCTGACAGGGGTACGGGCTACGAGCAGTACTTC
TRBV6-5,TRBJ1-5,-,-,CASRMEPNQPQHF,TGTGCCAGCAGGATGGAGCCCAATCAGCCCCAGCATTTT
TRBV6-5,TRBJ2-1,few,TRBD2,CASSLTSGGEQFF,TGTGCCAGCAGTTTGACTAGCGGGGGGGAGCAGTTCTTC
TRBV29-1,TRBJ2-3,few,TRBD2,CSVPIAGGADTQYF,TGCAGCGTGCCCATAGCGGGGGGCGCAGATACGCAGTATTTT
TRBV6-5,TRBJ1-2,few,-,CASSYPGEFGYTF,TGTGCCAGCAGTTACCCAGGGGAATTCGGCTACACCTTC
TRBV4-1,TRBJ2-1,many,-,CASSPRTDNEQFF,TGCGCCAGCAGCCCCCGGACAGACAATGAGCAGTTCTTC
TRBV5-1,TRBJ1-1,few,TRBD1,CASSFGQGDTEAFF,TGCGCCAGCAGCTTCGGACAGGGGGATACTGAAGCTTTCTTT
TRBV18,TRBJ1-1,-,-,CASSPPSGAAEAFF,TGTGCCAGCTCACCACCGTCAGGGGCCGCTGAAGCTTTCTTT
TRBV15,TRBJ2-7,-,TRBD1,CATSRPGQLLYEQYF,TGTGCCACCAGCAGACCGGGACAGCTCCTATACGAGCAGTACTTC
TRBV7-9,TRBJ2-6,few,-,CASSLTYGANVLTF,TGTGCCAGCAGCTTAACCTATGGGGCCAACGTCCTGACTTTC
TRBV27,TRBJ1-6,few,-,CASSFGRVPGPLHF,TGTGCCAGCAGTTTCGGTCGTGTCCCGGGACCCCTCCACTTT
TRBV7-8,TRBJ2-5,few,-,CASSLGLSTQYF,TGTGCCAGCAGCTTGGGACTTTCCACCCAGTACTTC
TRBV6-6,TRBJ1-1,few,TRBD1,CASSYGTRGDTEAFF,TGTGCCAGCAGTTACGGGACCAGGGGGGACACTGAAGCTTTCTTT
TRBV19,TRBJ2-2,-,TRBD2,CASNLAGDQNTGELFF,TGTGCCAGTAATCTAGCGGGGGACCAGAACACCGGGGAGCTGTTTTTT
TRBV30,TRBJ2-1,-,TRBD2,CAWSMGGGANEQFF,TGTGCCTGGAGTATGGGCGGGGGGGCAAATGAGCAGTTCTTC
TRBV2,TRBJ2-7,few,-,CASSIAESSYEQYF,TGTGCCAGCAGTATTGCGGAAAGCTCCTACGAGCAGTACTTC
TRBV25-1,TRBJ2-1,-,-,CASLDSRSYNEQFF,TGTGCCAGTTTGGACTCAAGATCCTACAATGAGCAGTTCTTC
TRBV6-5,TRBJ1-1,-,-,CASSSRQLGNTEAFF,TGTGCCAGCAGTTCCAGGCAATTGGGGAACACTGAAGCTTTCTTT
TRBV19,TRBJ1-4,-,TRBD1,CASSIVGQAGGEKLFF,TGTGCCAGTAGTATAGTCGGACAGGCGGGCGGTGAAAAACTGTTTTTT
TRBV6-1,TRBJ1-4,few,TRBD1,CASKLQGVGEKLFF,TGTGCCAGCAAACTACAGGGGGTTGGAGAAAAACTGTTTTTT
TRBV5-1,TRBJ2-7,-,TRBD2,CASSWGGTYEQYF,TGCGCCAGCAGCTGGGGGGGGACCTACGAGCAGTACTTC
TRBV6-1,TRBJ1-2,-,TRBD1,CASGTGHYGYTF,TGTGCCAGTGGGACAGGTCACTATGGCTACACCTTC
TRBV2,TRBJ2-5,-,-,CASGQTKETQYF,TGTGCCAGCGGACAGACTAAAGAGACCCAGTACTTC
TRBV7-6,TRBJ2-5,-,TRBD1,CASSSGQGKTQYF,TGTGCCAGCAGCTCAGGACAGGGGAAGACCCAGTACTTC
TRBV27,TRBJ1-1,few,-,CASGLGEGTEAFF,TGTGCCAGCGGATTGGGGGAGGGCACTGAAGCTTTCTTT
TRBV5-8,TRBJ2-5,few,-,CASSLGGSETQYF,TGTGCCAGCAGCTTGGGCGGGTCGGAGACCCAGTACTTC
TRBV2,TRBJ1-5,few,-,CASSVKGDQPQHF,TGTGCCAGCAGTGTTAAAGGGGATCAGCCCCAGCATTTT
TRBV15,TRBJ1-4,few,-,CATSRDAISNEKLFF,TGTGCCACCAGCAGAGACGCAATCAGTAATGAAAAACTGTTTTTT
TRBV6-5,TRBJ2-2,few,-,CASKSDRNTGELFF,TGTGCCAGCAAATCGGACAGGAACACCGGGGAGCTGTTTTTT
TRBV5-8,TRBJ2-4,-,-,CASSLVRGDIQYF,TGTGCCAGCAGCTTGGTGCGGGGAGATATTCAGTACTTC
TRBV7-7,TRBJ2-3,-,-,CASSRATTDTQYF,TGTGCCAGCAGCCGAGCAACGACAGATACGCAGTATTTT
TRBV2,TRBJ1-1,few,-,CASSRAGAEVAEAFF,TGTGCCAGCTCCCGGGCAGGGGCCGAAGTCGCTGAAGCTTTCTTT
TRBV7-2,TRBJ2-5,few,-,CASSLVPQAETQYF,TGTGCCAGCAGCTTAGTCCCCCAGGCAGAGACCCAGTACTTC
TRBV5-1,TRBJ2-4,few,-,CASSFGLHLAKNIQYF,TGCGCCAGCAGCTTCGGACTCCACCTAGCCAAAAACATTCAGTACTTC
TRBV14,TRBJ2-7,few,-,CASAWAIPPYEQYF,TGTGCCAGCGCTTGGGCCATTCCTCCCTACGAGCAGTACTTC
TRBV25-1,TRBJ2-4,few,TRBD1,CASSDWDRGNIQYF,TGTGCCAGCAGTGACTGGGACAGGGGCAACATTCAGTACTTC